The 21 T cell receptor beta chains below all came from one sample that was sequenced in a study of shared T cell receptors in the human thymus. Libraries were prepared by immunoSEQ multiplex PCR; TCRdb keeps only in-frame clonotypes and omits some of them. The sample yields approximately 760,000 clones, 70% to 90% seen once. The sample also formed part of further work on human thymus T cells.

Sequencing input: thymocytes. Source of these receptors: a girl under two years old with a congenital heart defect.

The gene calls are TRBV11-2 and TRBJ1-1; TRBD1 agrees at 9 bases. The CDR3 has 19 residues. Germline values: CDR1 SGHAT, CDR2 FQNNGV. After removal of 5 bases from V and 1 base from J, the junction contained 17 bases not matched to a gene. In DNA, the CDR3 is TGTGCCAGCAGCGCTCAATTTAGGGGGGACAGGGTGTCGAACACTGAAGCTTTCTTT. Translating gives CASSAQFRGDRVSNTEAFF.

V usage is TRBV5-1 and J usage is TRBJ2-5, with TRBD1 matching over 10 bases. With the DNA end fitting TRBJ2-7 better, the J assignment may be wrong. Per germline, CDR1 SGHRS and CDR2 YFSETQ. CDR3 size: 17 residues. The CDR3 loop reads CASSRGGQGLVSYEQYF. In nucleotides, the CDR3 is TGCGCCAGCAGCCGGGGGGGACAGGGGTTAGTATCCTACGAGCAGTACTTC.

The chain uses TRBV7-9 and TRBJ2-3; 8 nucleotides match TRBD2. The CDR3 is made up of 15 amino acids. Looked up from germline, CDR1 is SEHNR and CDR2 is FQNEAQ (reference sequence). Unmatched junction bases numbered 8, after V lost 7 bases and J lost 2 bases. CDR3 sequence: CASTRSGVTTDTQYF. The CDR3 DNA is TGTGCCAGCACCCGTAGCGGGGTGACCACAGATACGCAGTATTTT.

This sequence joins TRBV28 and TRBJ2-7; D might be TRBD2 (7 bases). The CDR3 extends over 16 amino acids. V lost 5 bases to trimming and J lost 0 bases, with 17 bases between them. Germline CDR1 and CDR2: MDHEN and SYDVKM. CDR3 nucleotides: TGTGCCAGCAGTCAACGGGGGGCGAGGAGCTCCTACGAGCAGTACTTC. This sequence encodes CASSQRGARSSYEQYF.

The V call is TRBV27, the J call TRBJ2-7; no firm D call. V was shortened by 5 bases and J by 4 bases, with 21 bases between the two germline ends. The CDR3 contains 16 residues. CDR1 and CDR2 from the germline V gene are MNHEY and SMNVEV (reference sequence). The CDR3 sequence is CASSHDRTQSGYEQYF. The CDR3 DNA reads as TGTGCCAGCAGTCACGACCGAACACAGAGTGGGTACGAGCAGTACTTC.

The rearrangement joins TRBV14 to TRBJ2-2, with 7 bases matching TRBD1. The CDR3 loop spans 18 amino acids. Germline CDR1 and CDR2: SGHDN and FVKESK. Trimming removed 2 bases from V and 5 bases from J; junction bases left unmatched: 14. CDR3 in amino acids: CASSQWRPGQIFTGELFF. The CDR3 DNA is TGTGCCAGCAGCCAATGGAGGCCGGGACAGATATTTACCGGGGAGCTGTTTTTT.

V usage is TRBV5-1 and J usage is TRBJ2-7; D call uncertain. Germline V CDR1 and CDR2: SGHRS, YFSETQ. The CDR3 spans 14 residues. Trimming took 1 base from V and 0 from J, leaving 8 bases between them. CDR3 loop: CASSLMVSSYEQYF. As DNA, the CDR3 is TGCGCCAGCAGCTTGATGGTGAGCTCCTACGAGCAGTACTTC.

The rearrangement uses TRBV6-6 and TRBJ2-7; D is unclear. In germline, CDR1 is MNHNY, CDR2 SVGAGI (reference sequence). CDR3 length: 14 residues. The V and J ends lost 2 bases and 4 bases respectively, with 12 bases between them. The DNA of the CDR3 is TGTGCCAGCAGTTACCGCCCGCCGAGTTACGAGCAGTACTTC. Protein product: CASSYRPPSYEQYF.

The chain combines TRBV6-5 with TRBJ2-7; possibly TRBD2 for D (6 bases). Germline V CDR1 and CDR2: MNHEY, SVGAGI. This CDR3 is 14 amino acids long. V shed 5 bases and J shed 0 bases, with 11 bases lying between them. This chain's CDR3 is CASSIGTPSYEQYF. The CDR3 DNA follows: TGTGCCAGCAGTATCGGGACTCCCTCCTACGAGCAGTACTTC.

This clone occurred once. The same CDR3 also results from other DNA sequences found in this sample. The genes are TRBV2 and TRBJ1-1, with D maybe TRBD1 (5 bases). Trimming removed 6 bases from V and 1 base from J, with 9 bases in between. Germline values: CDR1 SNHLY, CDR2 FYNNEI. The CDR3 totals 13 residues. The CDR3 sequence: CASRITGNTEAFF. The CDR3 DNA is TGTGCCAGCAGGATCACAGGGAACACTGAAGCTTTCTTT. Full variable domain (remainder filled in from reference TRBV2 and TRBJ1-1): EPEVTQTPSHQVTQMGQEVILRCVPISNHLYFYWYRQILGQKVEFLVSFYNNEISEKSEIFDDQFSVERPDGSNFTLKIRSTKLEDSAMYFCASRITGNTEAFFGQGTRLTVV.

This sequence joins TRBV28 and TRBJ1-4, with 7 nucleotides matching TRBD1. This CDR3 is built from 17 residues. Germline V gives CDR1 MDHEN, CDR2 SYDVKM. J gave up 0 bases and V 11 bases, and 15 bases lay outside the gene matches. CDR3 coding DNA: TGTGCCGCCTCAAAAATACAGACAGGGCCAACTAATGAAAAACTGTTTTTT. Amino acids: CAASKIQTGPTNEKLFF. The full variable domain, in which reference TRBV28 and TRBJ1-4 provide the parts outside the CDR3, is DVKVTQSSRYLVKRTGEKVFLECVQDMDHENMFWYRQDPGLGLRLIYFSYDVKMKEKGDIPEGYSVSREKKERFSLILESASTNQTSMYLCAASKIQTGPTNEKLFFGSGTQLSVL.

The V call is TRBV6-5, the J call TRBJ1-2; maybe TRBD1 (6 bases). Germline V CDR1 and CDR2: MNHEY, SVGAGI. The CDR3 has 16 residues. V was cut by 4 bases and J by 6 bases, with 21 bases left in between. The CDR3 is CASSLSSRSGAHGYTF. CDR3 coding DNA: TGTGCCAGCAGTTTATCTTCAAGATCAGGGGCCCATGGCTACACCTTC.

CDR3 coding DNA: TGTGCCAGCTCACCCGCTGACGGGGACAGGGACGAGTTTGACTACACCTTC. This translates into CASSPADGDRDEFDYTF. The chain employs TRBV18 and TRBJ1-2, with 9 bases identical to TRBD1. CDR1 and CDR2 from the germline V gene are KGHSH and LQKENI. CDR3 length: 17 amino acids. V shed 3 bases and J 10 bases; nucleotides not matched to a gene: 18.

The chain carries TRBV7-9 and TRBJ1-4; 8 bases match TRBD1. Trimming removed 0 bases from V and 5 bases from J; junction bases left unmatched: 11. CDR3 length equals 18 residues. Looked up from germline, CDR1 is SEHNR and CDR2 is FQNEAQ (reference sequence). The CDR3 DNA sequence: TGTGCCAGCAGCTTAGCAGCACCCCTGACAGGGGACAATGAAAAACTGTTTTTT. This encodes CASSLAAPLTGDNEKLFF.

The rearrangement links TRBV27 to TRBJ1-5; TRBD1 aligns across 8 bases. The germline V gene has CDR1 MNHEY and CDR2 SMNVEV (reference sequence). This CDR3 region has 14 residues. With 5 bases clipped from V and 5 bases from J, the junction kept 5 bases outside the gene matches. CDR3 sequence: CASSPTGAYQPQHF. As DNA, the CDR3 is TGTGCCAGCAGTCCGACAGGGGCCTATCAGCCCCAGCATTTT.

The chain joins TRBV28 to TRBJ1-2; D is unresolved. Germline lookup yields CDR1 MDHEN and CDR2 SYDVKM. V lost 8 bases to trimming and J lost 0 bases, with 13 bases between them. This CDR3 contains 14 residues. The CDR3, as DNA: TGTGCCAGCCGGACGGGGATGGCTAACTATGGCTACACCTTC. It yields the protein CASRTGMANYGYTF.

V is TRBV4-1 and J is TRBJ2-5; 7 nucleotides match TRBD2. V trimming: 0 bases; J trimming: 1 base; junction bases outside the gene matches: 14. The CDR3 length is 19 residues. The germline V gene encodes CDR1 MGHRA and CDR2 YSYEKL. Here the CDR3 reads CASSQDPLYGGGIQETQYF. CDR3 nucleotide sequence: TGCGCCAGCAGCCAAGATCCACTTTATGGGGGGGGGATCCAAGAGACCCAGTACTTC.

The chain uses TRBV21-1 and TRBJ2-7; TRBD2, the D gene given by the table, was not confirmed from the DNA. TRBV21-1 is shown as a pseudogene. This CDR3 has 12 residues. The CDR3 reads CASSKRCVGGMF. The CDR3 region has the DNA TGTGCCAGCAGCAAGAGGTGTGTGGGGGGAATGTTC.

The rearrangement links TRBV7-2 to TRBJ2-1; D perhaps matches TRBD1 (6 bases). Germline assignment: CDR1 SGHTA and CDR2 FQGNSA. There are 14 residues in the CDR3. Deletions cut 1 base from V and 7 bases from J, with 11 bases between. CDR3 sequence: CASSLVGGLNEQFF. The CDR3 DNA reads as TGTGCCAGCAGCTTAGTAGGGGGTTTGAATGAGCAGTTCTTC.

The V gene is TRBV9, the J gene TRBJ2-1, with TRBD2 matching 9 bases. This CDR3 is 14 amino acids long. The V gene's germline CDR1 is SGDLS and CDR2 YYNGEE. Germline trimming cut 4 bases from V and 8 bases from J; bases unmatched to any gene: 7. In DNA form, the CDR3 reads TGTGCCAGCAGCTCTAGGACTAGCGTCCATGAGCAGTTCTTC. Translated: CASSSRTSVHEQFF.

CDR3 in DNA: TGTGCCAGCAGTGAGGGGGGGGTGCCCCGCGGGGAGTACTTC. Protein: CASSEGGVPRGEYF. The rearrangement joins TRBV6-1 to TRBJ2-5; 7 nucleotides line up with TRBD2. Trimming took 3 bases from V and 12 from J; bases not matched to a gene: 13. Germline-derived CDR1 and CDR2 are MNHNS and SASEGT. The CDR3 contains 14 residues.